This TCR beta chain was documented in a study of OX40 agonist ivuxolimab in advanced cancers. Study as a whole: Hepatocellular carcinoma, melanoma, renal cell or head and neck cancer affected the dose-escalation patients. Mean age around 64 years, range about 20 to 79; roughly 82% male.

Remarks on this clone: Its antigen remains unidentified.

CDR3 length: 12 amino acids. With 2 bases removed from V and 7 bases from J, the gap between germline ends came to 9 bases. Germline values: CDR1 SGHRS, CDR2 YFSETQ. Study results and limitations: Clonal expansion from baseline to week 6 occurred in both CD4+ and CD8+ T cells. The specificity for antigen of the expanded peripheral T cells was not determined.

Measured with immunoSEQ multiplex PCR; TCRdb has only the in-frame clones, and not every one. Here the sample spans approximately 65,000 clones, around 89% being singletons. This receptor was obtained from an adult with an advanced solid tumor such as melanoma, head and neck, liver or kidney cancer. This sequence joins TRBV5-1 and TRBJ2-5, with D possibly matching TRBD2 (6 bases). The sequenced sample was CD4+ or CD8+ T cells sorted from blood, obtained in a trial of the OX40 agonist ivuxolimab. DNA for the CDR3: TGCGCCAGCAGCTTATTGGGGGGGACCCAGTACTTC. Translating it yields CASSLLGGTQYF.